The present T cell receptor beta chain was sequenced within a study of blood T cell repertoires in COVID-19. Study in general: From T cells, B-cell-depleted T cells, or PBMCs came the material, which was cDNA or gDNA.

V was shortened by 3 bases and J by 0 bases, with 9 bases between the two germline ends. The CDR3 is 15 residues long. Germline-derived CDR1 and CDR2 are LNHDA and SQIVND (reference sequence). Only in-frame clones appear in the TCRdb table, and some are missing; sequencing was by immunoSEQ multiplex PCR. The data show 70,000 to 95,000 clones, roughly 90% seen once. The chain links TRBV19 to TRBJ2-1; D remains unclear. The receptor was derived from a man between 50 and 59 years old with COVID-19, enrolled during active disease. The sample taken for sequencing was peripheral blood. CDR3: CASSISTRSYNEQFF. DNA for the CDR3: TGTGCCAGTAGTATCTCAACTCGCTCCTACAATGAGCAGTTCTTC.